Listed here are 32 T cell receptor beta chains from one sample, sequenced in a study of T cells in localized non-small cell lung cancer (dated by TCRdb to between 2020 and 2021). Libraries were constructed by the immunoSEQ multiplex PCR assay. The table was pulled from immuneACCESS by TCRdb, which kept in-frame rearrangements only. Such tables lose some clones; where checked, under half of the loss comes from unresolved V genes, and the rest has no known cause. Here the sample has more than 20,000 clones; under 90% occur a single time. The ten largest clones represent more than 15% of the sample. The source material was PBMCs, sampled before any cancer treatment. The receptors originated from a woman aged 35 to 70 with stage II squamous cell lung carcinoma.

The chain recombines TRBV19 with TRBJ1-5; TRBD1 might be the D (5 bases). CDR3 length: 13 residues. Germline loops: CDR1 LNHDA, CDR2 SQIVND (reference sequence). V was pared by 7 bases and J by 2 bases, with 9 bases between. The DNA for the CDR3 is TGTGCCAGTACAACGACAGGCAATCAGCCCCAGCATTTT. Translated, it gives CASTTTGNQPQHF.

CDR3 sequence reads: CASSQVAGDPYEQYF. The CDR3 nucleotides are TGTGCCAGCAGCCAAGTAGCGGGAGATCCCTACGAGCAGTACTTC. The chain is built from TRBV7-9 and TRBJ2-7; 9 positions agree with TRBD2. Trimming cost V 5 bases and J 2 bases; bases outside gene matches: 7. Germline-derived CDR1 and CDR2 are SEHNR and FQNEAQ (reference sequence). The CDR3 extends over 15 amino acids.

The V and J genes are TRBV4-2 and TRBJ2-1; D remains unclear. Germline CDR1 is LGHNA and CDR2 is YNFKEQ. The ends were cut back, 1 base at V and 7 bases at J, with 11 bases in the middle. The CDR3 runs 14 residues. CDR3 in amino acids: CASSQGLKKNEQFF. DNA for the CDR3: TGTGCCAGCAGCCAAGGATTGAAAAAGAATGAGCAGTTCTTC.

J is TRBJ1-2 and V is TRBV7-2; 8 positions agree with TRBD1. The CDR3 is 16 amino acids. V lost 1 base to trimming and J lost 1 base; unmatched junction nucleotides: 5. Germline V gene lookup returns CDR1 SGHTA and CDR2 FQGNSA. Here the CDR3 reads CASSLGTGRGNYGYTF. CDR3 in DNA: TGTGCCAGCAGCTTAGGGACAGGGAGGGGTAACTATGGCTACACCTTC.

This clone came up once. This sequence joins TRBV5-1 and TRBJ1-1; 8 bases align to TRBD1. The CDR3 totals 15 residues. V lost 0 bases, J lost 4 bases, and 5 bases stayed unmatched. Germline V gene sequence: CDR1 SGHRS, CDR2 YFSETQ. CDR3 loop: CASSLDPGGVTEAFF. CDR3 nucleotides: TGCGCCAGCAGCTTGGACCCAGGGGGCGTCACTGAAGCTTTCTTT.

In its sample, this clone was seen a few times. The chain couples TRBV25-1 to TRBJ2-2, with a weak D call TRBD2 (7 bases). Trimming left V 5 bases short and J 2 bases short, with 15 bases between. The CDR3 is made up of 16 amino acids. Germline V lookup: CDR1 MGHDK, CDR2 SYGVNS. CDR3 sequence reads: CASSSLGGPNTGELFF. The DNA of the CDR3 is TGTGCCAGCAGTTCCCTCGGGGGGCCCAACACCGGGGAGCTGTTTTTT.

The genes are TRBV6-6 and TRBJ1-2, with no clear D. The CDR3 has 13 residues. The V gene lost 7 bases and the J gene lost 2 bases, with 11 bases spanning the gap. The germline V gene has CDR1 MNHNY and CDR2 SVGAGI (reference sequence). CDR3 nucleotide sequence: TGTGCCAGCATGTCAGGTTTAAACTATGGCTACACCTTC. This sequence encodes CASMSGLNYGYTF.

The rearrangement joins TRBV30 to TRBJ2-5, with 9 nucleotides matching TRBD1. Germline CDR1 is GTSNPN and CDR2 is SVGIG (reference sequence). The CDR3 sequence is 15 residues long. Losses at the gene ends were 5 bases for V and 3 bases for J; bases not matched to a gene: 10. CDR3 residues: CAWGAGTGLEETQYF. The CDR3 DNA follows: TGTGCCTGGGGGGCCGGGACAGGGCTTGAAGAGACCCAGTACTTC.

This chain uses TRBV4-3 with TRBJ2-1; 10 bases fit TRBD1. The CDR3 spans 17 residues. V was pared by 3 bases and J by 8 bases, with 13 bases of the junction left unmatched. The germline CDR1 and CDR2 sequences are LGHNA and YSLEER. This chain's CDR3 is CASSHKGGQGLIDEQFF. Written as DNA, the CDR3 is TGCGCCAGCAGCCATAAGGGGGGACAGGGGTTAATCGATGAGCAGTTCTTC.

The chain links TRBV5-1 to TRBJ2-2; 7 bases agree with TRBD1. This CDR3 contains 15 residues. Unmatched junction bases numbered 9, after V lost 4 bases and J lost 6 bases. CDR1 and CDR2 from the germline V gene are SGHRS and YFSETQ. DNA for the CDR3: TGCGCCAGCAGCAAACAGGGGATAGGGGCCGGGGAGCTGTTTTTT. Amino acids: CASSKQGIGAGELFF.

The genes are TRBV7-2 and TRBJ1-1; TRBD1 agrees at 7 bases. CDR1 and CDR2 (germline): SGHTA, FQGNSA. CDR3 length: 14 residues. The ends lost 7 bases at V and 6 bases at J; junction bases unmatched: 11. CDR3 sequence reads: CASKTLRDSPEAFF. The CDR3 DNA follows: TGTGCCAGCAAAACCCTTCGGGACAGCCCTGAAGCTTTCTTT.

Worth noting for this clone: Different DNA sequences within this sample yield the same CDR3. The chain couples TRBV10-2 to TRBJ1-1; D is possibly TRBD1 (6 bases). The CDR3 totals 12 residues. The germline V and J ends were trimmed by 8 bases and 5 bases, with 12 bases remaining between them. The germline gives CDR1 WSHSY, CDR2 SAAADI. The CDR3 DNA sequence: TGCGCCAGCTCCAGGGGTTGGACTGAAGCTTTCTTT. Translation gives CASSRGWTEAFF.

The rearrangement uses TRBV28 and TRBJ1-2; TRBD1 matches at 7 bases. The CDR3 runs to 12 residues. The germline gives CDR1 MDHEN, CDR2 SYDVKM. V trimming: 5 bases; J trimming: 6 bases; junction bases outside the gene matches: 3. The CDR3 here is CASSRGQNGYTF. The DNA of the CDR3 is TGTGCCAGCAGTAGGGGACAGAATGGCTACACCTTC.

The V gene is TRBV10-3, the J gene TRBJ2-2; no clear D gene. The CDR3 runs to 16 residues. Germline V gives CDR1 ENHRY, CDR2 SYGVKD. The ends were cut back, 3 bases at V and 2 bases at J, with 13 bases in the middle. The DNA of the CDR3 is TGTGCCATCAGTGACCAGCCCCAGGAAAACACCGGGGAGCTGTTTTTT. Encoded protein: CAISDQPQENTGELFF.

V and J are TRBV28 and TRBJ1-5, with 7 bases fitting TRBD1. The CDR3 covers 13 residues. In germline, CDR1 is MDHEN, CDR2 SYDVKM. Germline trimming cut 6 bases from V and 2 bases from J; bases unmatched to any gene: 1. The CDR3 bases are TGTGCCAGCAGAGGGACAGGCAATCAGCCCCAGCATTTT. Its translation: CASRGTGNQPQHF.

This sequence joins TRBV9 and TRBJ2-1; no clear D. The V gene's germline CDR1 is SGDLS and CDR2 YYNGEE. CDR3 length: 16 amino acids. Between the trimmed V and J ends, which lost 0 bases and 0 bases, there was a span of 10 bases. The CDR3 DNA reads as TGTGCCAGCAGCGTAGAGATCTCTCCCTCCTACAATGAGCAGTTCTTC. Amino acids: CASSVEISPSYNEQFF.

The chain is built from TRBV6-4 and TRBJ2-3; D is perhaps TRBD2 (6 bases). The germline V gene encodes CDR1 MRHNA and CDR2 SNTAGT. V dropped 6 bases and J dropped 4 bases, with 14 bases sitting between them. The CDR3 covers 14 residues. As DNA, the CDR3 is TGTGCCAGCAGCCCCGGGGGAGACCCAGATACGCAGTATTTT. This codes for CASSPGGDPDTQYF.

The chain employs TRBV7-8 and TRBJ2-5; unclear D gene. Germline assignment: CDR1 SGHVS and CDR2 FQNEAQ. CDR3 length: 12 residues. Trimming stripped 5 bases from V and 5 bases from J, with 9 bases between. The CDR3 bases are TGTGCCAGCAGCCGCGAAATGGAGACCCAGTACTTC. It specifies CASSREMETQYF.

This chain joins TRBV5-5 and TRBJ2-1, with TRBD2 identical over 11 bases. There are 17 residues in the CDR3. The J segment lost 4 bases and the V segment lost 4 bases, leaving 10 bases of the junction unmatched. Per the germline V gene, CDR1 is SGHKS and CDR2 is YYEKEE (reference sequence). The CDR3 sequence is CASSPGLGTSGYNEQFF. CDR3 nucleotides: TGTGCCAGCAGCCCCGGTTTGGGGACTAGCGGATACAATGAGCAGTTCTTC.

This clone was detected only a few times. The V call is TRBV29-1, the J call TRBJ2-1, with no clear D. This CDR3 comprises 13 residues. Germline CDR1 and CDR2: SQVTM and ANQGSEA. Trimming left V 2 bases short and J 6 bases short, with 11 bases between. In DNA form, the CDR3 reads TGCAGCGTTGAAAGGACGCGTGGCAATGAGCAGTTCTTC. Translated, it gives CSVERTRGNEQFF.

The CDR3 region is CASSQGLNTEAFF. CDR3 DNA: TGCGCCAGCAGCCAGGGCCTGAACACTGAAGCTTTCTTT. The genes are TRBV5-1 and TRBJ1-1; the D gene is possibly TRBD1 (5 bases). The CDR3 contains 13 residues. The V gene lost 4 bases and the J gene lost 0 bases, with 7 bases spanning the gap. From germline, CDR1 is SGHRS and CDR2 YFSETQ.

The chain recombines TRBV7-6 with TRBJ2-5; 12 bases fit TRBD2. The CDR3 has 17 amino acids. V was pared by 2 bases and J by 5 bases, with 9 bases of the junction left unmatched. The germline gives CDR1 SGHVS, CDR2 FNYEAQ. CDR3 region: CASSLLAGGFEGETQYF. The CDR3 DNA reads as TGTGCCAGCAGCTTACTAGCGGGAGGGTTCGAAGGGGAGACCCAGTACTTC.

The chain couples TRBV11-3 to TRBJ2-1; D possibly corresponds to TRBD2 (6 bases). Germline V lookup: CDR1 SGHNT, CDR2 YENEEA. V lost 6 bases, J lost 8 bases, and 14 bases lay in between. The length of the CDR3 is 13 residues. CDR3 nucleotide sequence: TGTGCCAGCAGTCGGGGAGGCGGGGATGAGCAGTTCTTC. Its protein is CASSRGGGDEQFF.

The rearrangement uses TRBV6-5 and TRBJ2-1; unclear D gene. Trimming pared 2 bases from V and 8 bases from J, leaving 16 bases between. Germline assignment: CDR1 MNHEY and CDR2 SVGAGI. This CDR3 has 15 residues. The DNA of the CDR3 is TGTGCCAGCAGTTACCCGGATGTCTTTAGGGATGAGCAGTTCTTC. This gives the protein CASSYPDVFRDEQFF.

The rearrangement joins TRBV5-1 to TRBJ2-5; 9 nucleotides line up with TRBD2. The CDR3 extends over 15 amino acids. Germline CDR1 is SGHRS and CDR2 is YFSETQ. The junction had 7 bases not matched to a gene; V was cut back by 4 bases and J by 3 bases. In DNA, the CDR3 is TGCGCCAGCAGCGAGTTAGCGGGAGAAAAAGAGACCCAGTACTTC. Translation gives CASSELAGEKETQYF.

This clone was observed a few times. This chain connects TRBV5-6 to TRBJ2-5, with 7 bases aligning to TRBD2. This CDR3 spans 13 amino acids. Germline lookup yields CDR1 SGHDT and CDR2 YYEEEE. The V and J ends lost 3 bases and 11 bases, in that order; junction bases with no gene match: 10. CDR3 region: CASSSQGGRYQYF. CDR3 sequence (DNA): TGTGCCAGCAGCTCCCAGGGAGGGCGGTATCAGTACTTC.

This chain joins TRBV6-6 and TRBJ1-1; D unclear. The CDR3 contains 14 residues. V lost 2 bases to trimming and J lost 2 bases, with 9 bases between them. The V gene's germline CDR1 is MNHNY and CDR2 SVGAGI (reference sequence). The CDR3 here is CASSYVQSNTEAFF. For the CDR3, the DNA is TGTGCCAGCAGTTACGTTCAGAGTAACACTGAAGCTTTCTTT.

This sequence joins TRBV27 and TRBJ2-1; the D is unclear. CDR3 length equals 11 residues. Germline CDR1 and CDR2: MNHEY and SMNVEV (reference sequence). V gave up 4 bases and J gave up 10 bases, with 8 bases separating them. CDR3 nucleotides: TGTGCCAGCAGTTCAGCTCAAGAGCAGTTCTTC. Its translation: CASSSAQEQFF.

A remark on this clone: Relative to the germline gene, one junction end is altered; a read error may explain this. The chain recombines TRBV6-5 with TRBJ1-2; D may be TRBD1 (5 bases). CDR3 size: 15 residues. Germline V gene data show CDR1 as MNHEY and CDR2 as SVGAGI. As DNA, the CDR3 is TGTGCCGGCAGTCCGCAGGGTGTCTTCCCTTATGGCTACACCTTC. This translates into CAGSPQGVFPYGYTF.

This clone has a single count. This chain joins TRBV5-4 and TRBJ2-3, with D perhaps matching TRBD2 (5 bases). The CDR3 has 14 residues. The V end lost 1 base, the J end lost 4 bases, and 10 bases lay between the germline ends. The germline gives CDR1 SGHNT, CDR2 YYREEE (reference sequence). The CDR3 region has the DNA TGTGCCAGCAGCTTGACGCTAGCATCAGATACGCAGTATTTT. Amino acids: CASSLTLASDTQYF.

V and J are TRBV4-1 and TRBJ1-2; D possibly corresponds to TRBD1 (5 bases). This CDR3 contains 14 residues. Trimming left V 2 bases short and J 5 bases short, with 12 bases between. Germline V gene data show CDR1 as MGHRA and CDR2 as YSYEKL. The CDR3 sequence is CASSQPGRVYGYTF. The CDR3 DNA reads TGCGCCAGCAGCCAACCCGGCAGGGTTTATGGCTACACCTTC.

V and J are TRBV6-1 and TRBJ2-4; D is possibly TRBD2 (6 bases). The V gene lost 1 base and the J gene lost 9 bases, with 13 bases spanning the gap. The length of the CDR3 is 14 residues. CDR1 is MNHNS, CDR2 SASEGT, per germline. In DNA form, the CDR3 reads TGTGCCAGCAGTGAAGGGGTCGGGGGAAGCATTCAGTACTTC. It encodes CASSEGVGGSIQYF.